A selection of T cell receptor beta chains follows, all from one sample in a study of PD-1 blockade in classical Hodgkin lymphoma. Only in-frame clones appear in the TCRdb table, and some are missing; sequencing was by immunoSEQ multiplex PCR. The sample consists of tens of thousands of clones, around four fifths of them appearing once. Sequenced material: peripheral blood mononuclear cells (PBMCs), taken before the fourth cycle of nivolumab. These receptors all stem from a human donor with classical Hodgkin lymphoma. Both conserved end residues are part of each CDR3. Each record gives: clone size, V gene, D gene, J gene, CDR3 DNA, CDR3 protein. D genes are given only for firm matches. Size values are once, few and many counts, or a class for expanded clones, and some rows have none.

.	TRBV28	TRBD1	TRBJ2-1	TGTGCCAGCAGTCACACAGGGACAGGGGGTTACAATGAGCAGTTCTTC	CASSHTGTGGYNEQFF
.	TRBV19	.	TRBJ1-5	TGTGCCAGTAGTCAAGGACAGCATAGCAATCAGCCCCAGCATTTT	CASSQGQHSNQPQHF
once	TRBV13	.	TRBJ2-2	TGTGCCAGCAGCTTAGCGGTCCCGAACACCGGGGAGCTGTTTTTT	CASSLAVPNTGELFF
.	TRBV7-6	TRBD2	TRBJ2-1	TGTGCCAGCAGCTCCTCTAGCGGGAGCTCCTACAATGAGCAGTTCTTC	CASSSSSGSSYNEQFF
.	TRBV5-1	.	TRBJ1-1	TGCGCCAGCAGCTTTGGTCCCAACACTGAAGCTTTCTTT	CASSFGPNTEAFF
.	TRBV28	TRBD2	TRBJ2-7	TGTGCCAGCAGTTACGGGACTAGCGGGAGTTTCGAGCAGTACTTC	CASSYGTSGSFEQYF
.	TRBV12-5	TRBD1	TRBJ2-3	TGTGCTAGTGGCCCTCCAGGGGGAGGCACAGATACGCAGTATTTT	CASGPPGGGTDTQYF
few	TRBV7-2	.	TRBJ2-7	TGTGCCAGCAGCTTAGAGGCGCATAGCTCCTACGAGCAGTACTTC	CASSLEAHSSYEQYF
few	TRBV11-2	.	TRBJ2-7	TGTGCCAGCAGCTTAGGACAGGCCCCCTACTACGAGCAGTACTTC	CASSLGQAPYYEQYF
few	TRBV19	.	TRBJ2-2	TGTGCCAGTAGTATAGTTCGGCCCGGGGAGCTGTTTTTT	CASSIVRPGELFF
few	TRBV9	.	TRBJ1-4	TGTGCCAGCAGCGAGGGGGGAGACGGTGAAAAACTGTTTTTT	CASSEGGDGEKLFF
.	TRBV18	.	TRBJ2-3	TGTGCCAGCTCACCACTACCAACTTTGAGCACAGATACGCAGTATTTT	CASSPLPTLSTDTQYF
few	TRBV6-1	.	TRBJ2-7	TGTGCCAGCAGTGAATGGGACTGGGGACAGCGTATTTTC	CASSEWDWGQRIF
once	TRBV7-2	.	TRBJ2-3	TGTGCCAGCAGCTTAGCTTCTCGAGGACTCGGAGGGACAGATACGCAGTATTTT	CASSLASRGLGGTDTQYF
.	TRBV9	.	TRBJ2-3	TGTGCCAGCAGCGAGGCGCCGGGAGTGGCAGATACGCAGTATTTT	CASSEAPGVADTQYF
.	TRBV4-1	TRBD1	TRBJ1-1	TGCGCCAGCAGCCTGGGACAGTGGAACACTGAAGCTTTCTTT	CASSLGQWNTEAFF
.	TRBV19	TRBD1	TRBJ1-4	TGTGCCAGTAGCTACAGGGGATTGGGCACTAATGAAAAACTGTTTTTT	CASSYRGLGTNEKLFF
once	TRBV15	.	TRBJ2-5	TGTGCCACCAGCAGAGCGTCGGAGACCCAGTACTTC	CATSRASETQYF
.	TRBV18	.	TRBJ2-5	TGTGCCAGCTCACCACGGGGTGCGGGAGAGACCCAGTACTTC	CASSPRGAGETQYF
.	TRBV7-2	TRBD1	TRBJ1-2	TGTGCCAGCAGCAACCAGGGGGGGGGACCAAACTATGGCTACACCTTC	CASSNQGGGPNYGYTF
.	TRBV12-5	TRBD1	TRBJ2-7	TGTGCTAGTGGCCTCGGGACAGTTTTCTACGAGCAGTACTTC	CASGLGTVFYEQYF
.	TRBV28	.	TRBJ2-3	TGTGCCAGCAGCCCACAGGCAGGGGCAGATACGCAGTATTTT	CASSPQAGADTQYF
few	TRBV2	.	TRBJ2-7	TGTGCCAGCAGTGTAGGGAACTACGAGCAGTACTTC	CASSVGNYEQYF
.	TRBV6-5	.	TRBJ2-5	TGTGCCAGCAGTGAATGGGAGACCCAGTACTTC	CASSEWETQYF
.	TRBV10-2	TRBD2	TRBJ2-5	TGCGCCAGCAGTGAGGCCCTCCAGCGGGGGCGCCGGGCCCAGTACTTC	CASSEALQRGRRAQYF
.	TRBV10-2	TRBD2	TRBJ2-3	TGCGCCAGCAGTGCGCTAGCGGGAGGCACAGATACGCAGTATTTT	CASSALAGGTDTQYF
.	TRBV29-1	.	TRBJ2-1	TGCAGCGTTGGCCCGGGTTCGGATGAGCAGTTCTTC	CSVGPGSDEQFF
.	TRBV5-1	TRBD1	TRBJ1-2	TGCGCCAGCAGCCTGGCTGGGACAGGGAGCTATGGCTACACCTTC	CASSLAGTGSYGYTF
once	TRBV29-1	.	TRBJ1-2	TGCAGCGTTGGAAGCACTTTGAGGGGGAGGTATGGCTACACCTTC	CSVGSTLRGRYGYTF
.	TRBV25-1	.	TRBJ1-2	TGTGCCAGCAGTCTAGGCAGGCGGTATGGCTACACCTTC	CASSLGRRYGYTF
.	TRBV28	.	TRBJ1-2	TGTGCCAGCAGCTTTACGATCTATGGCTACACCTTC	CASSFTIYGYTF
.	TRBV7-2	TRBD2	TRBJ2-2	TGTGCCAGCAGCTTCGGACTAGCAGGGGGGGAGCTGTTTTTT	CASSFGLAGGELFF
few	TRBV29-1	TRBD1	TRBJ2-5	TGCAGCGTTGATTTGGCAGGGGGTCAAGAGACCCAGTACTTC	CSVDLAGGQETQYF
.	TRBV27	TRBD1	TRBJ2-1	TGTGCCAGCAGGAACCTCGACAGGGTGACCTACAATGAGCAGTTCTTC	CASRNLDRVTYNEQFF
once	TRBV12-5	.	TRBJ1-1	TGTGCTAGTGGTTTACCAGGGCTGCTGAACACTGAAGCTTTCTTT	CASGLPGLLNTEAFF
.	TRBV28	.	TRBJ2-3	TGTGCCAGCAGCGACGGACAGATCCCAGATACGCAGTATTTT	CASSDGQIPDTQYF
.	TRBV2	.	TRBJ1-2	TGTGCCAGCAGTGAACTTCAGGGCTACACCTTC	CASSELQGYTF